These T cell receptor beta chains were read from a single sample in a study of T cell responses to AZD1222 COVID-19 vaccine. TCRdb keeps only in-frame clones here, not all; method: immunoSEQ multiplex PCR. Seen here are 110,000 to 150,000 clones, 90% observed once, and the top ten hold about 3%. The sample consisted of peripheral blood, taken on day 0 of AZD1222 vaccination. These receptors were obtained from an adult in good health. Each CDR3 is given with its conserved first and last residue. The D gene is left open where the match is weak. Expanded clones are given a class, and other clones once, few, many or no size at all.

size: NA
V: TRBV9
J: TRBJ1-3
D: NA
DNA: TGTGCCAGCAGCGGACGAGGAGATCCTGGAAACACCATATATTTT
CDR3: CASSGRGDPGNTIYF

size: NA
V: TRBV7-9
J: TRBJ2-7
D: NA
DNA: TGTGCCAGCAGCTCAAGGACGGGTTCCTACGAGCAGTACTTC
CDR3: CASSSRTGSYEQYF

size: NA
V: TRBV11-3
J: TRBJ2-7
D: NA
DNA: TGTGCCAGCAGCTTAGTCTTCCAGCGGACCCTTCGGTACGAGCAGTACTTC
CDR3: CASSLVFQRTLRYEQYF

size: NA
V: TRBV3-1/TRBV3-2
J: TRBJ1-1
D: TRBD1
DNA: TGTGCCAGCAGACGGACAGGCCTAGGACAAGAAGCTTTCTTT
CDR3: CASRRTGLGQEAFF

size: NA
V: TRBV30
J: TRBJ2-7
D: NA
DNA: TGTGCCTGGAGTACAGGGTACGAGCAGTACTTC
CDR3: CAWSTGYEQYF

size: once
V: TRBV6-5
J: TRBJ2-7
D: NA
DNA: TGTGCCAGCAGTTACGGGGGGGGGACAGTGTCCTACGAGCAGTACTTC
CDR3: CASSYGGGTVSYEQYF

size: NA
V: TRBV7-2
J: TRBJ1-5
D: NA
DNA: TGTGCCAGCAGCTTAGGCCGGCGGGGGGGGAGCAATCAGCCCCAGCATTTT
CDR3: CASSLGRRGGSNQPQHF

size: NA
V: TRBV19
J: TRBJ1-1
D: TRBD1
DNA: TGTGCCAGTACCCCGGGACAGGGGTACACTGAAGCTTTCTTT
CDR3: CASTPGQGYTEAFF

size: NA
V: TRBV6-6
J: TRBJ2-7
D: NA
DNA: TGTGCCAGCAGTTACCGGCGGGACGGCTACGAGCAGTACTTC
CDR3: CASSYRRDGYEQYF

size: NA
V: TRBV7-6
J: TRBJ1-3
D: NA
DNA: TGTGCCAGCAGCCAAGGTCCAACTGGAAACACCATATATTTT
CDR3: CASSQGPTGNTIYF

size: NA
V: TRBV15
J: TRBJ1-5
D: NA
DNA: TGTGCCACCAGCAGAACCCGAGGAGGGAGCAATCAGCCCCAGCATTTT
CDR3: CATSRTRGGSNQPQHF

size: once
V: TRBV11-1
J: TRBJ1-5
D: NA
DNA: TGTGCCAGCAGCTCTGGGGGTCGCCAGCCCCAGCATTTT
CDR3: CASSSGGRQPQHF

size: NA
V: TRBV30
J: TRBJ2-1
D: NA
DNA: TGTGCCTGGAGTCTGGGTAGTAATGAGCAGTTCTTC
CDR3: CAWSLGSNEQFF

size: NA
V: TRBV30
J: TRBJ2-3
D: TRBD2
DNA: TGTGCCTGGAGAAATCCACTAGCGGGAAGCACAGATACGCAGTATTTT
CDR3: CAWRNPLAGSTDTQYF

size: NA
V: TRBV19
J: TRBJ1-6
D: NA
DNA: TGTGCCAGTAGTATCGTCTCCTTAGGCTCACCCCTCCACTTT
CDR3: CASSIVSLGSPLHF

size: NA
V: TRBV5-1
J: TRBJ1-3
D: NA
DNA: TGCGCCAGCAGCTTGGAGGGACTGCCATCTGGAAACACCATATATTTT
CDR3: CASSLEGLPSGNTIYF

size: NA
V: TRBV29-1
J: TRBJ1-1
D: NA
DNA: TGCAGCGTTGAAGCCGAGATGTCGAACACTGAAGCTTTCTTT
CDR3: CSVEAEMSNTEAFF

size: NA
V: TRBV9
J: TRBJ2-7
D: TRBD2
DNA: TGTGCCAGCAGCGTAGCACCAGCGGGGGGGCCAGAGCAGTACTTC
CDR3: CASSVAPAGGPEQYF

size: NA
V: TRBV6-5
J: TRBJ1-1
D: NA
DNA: TGTGCCAGCAGTCGTTTCAACACTGAAGCTTTCTTT
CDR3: CASSRFNTEAFF

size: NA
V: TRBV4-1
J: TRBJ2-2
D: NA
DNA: TGCGCCAGCAGCCAAGATACGTCCGGGGAGCTGTTTTTT
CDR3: CASSQDTSGELFF

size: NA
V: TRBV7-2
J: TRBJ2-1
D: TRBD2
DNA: TGTGCCAGCAGCTGGACTAGCGGGGCCTCCAATGAGCAGTTCTTC
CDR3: CASSWTSGASNEQFF

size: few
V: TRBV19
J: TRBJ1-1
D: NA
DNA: TGTGCCAGTAATTCAGCGTTCCCCAATTTTCACACTGAAGCTTTCTTT
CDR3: CASNSAFPNFHTEAFF